The 9 T cell receptor beta chains presented below share a single source sample, sequenced in a study of blood T cell repertoires in COVID-19. Libraries were prepared by immunoSEQ multiplex PCR; TCRdb keeps only in-frame clonotypes and omits some of them. The sample has approximately 300,000 clones; roughly 90% are singletons. Sequences were obtained from PBMCs or T cells enriched from blood (not recorded which). The receptors were gathered from a woman between 25 and 40 years old who had recovered from COVID-19.

To note about this clone: Mismatch with germline at one junction end may stem from a read error. V is TRBV28 and J is TRBJ2-1, with 7 bases lining up with TRBD1. The CDR3 loop spans 11 amino acids. CDR1 is MDHEN, CDR2 SYDVKM, per germline. CDR3 bases: TGTGCCAGCAGCCAGGGGGTCTCTGCGGTCTTC. This gives the protein CASSQGVSAVF.

On this clone itself: The junction and the germline gene differ at one end; a read error may be behind it. The V gene is TRBV7-7, the J gene TRBJ2-3, with 12 bases lining up with TRBD2. The CDR3 length is 16 residues. CDR1 and CDR2 (germline): SSHAT, FNYEAQ (reference sequence). In DNA, the CDR3 is TGTGCTAGCAGCCCTAGCGGGGGGGCGATTGGAGATACGCAGTATTTT. This codes for CASSPSGGAIGDTQYF.

This chain uses TRBV2 with TRBJ1-1; tentatively, D is TRBD1 (5 bases). Trimming took 0 bases from V and 1 from J, leaving 33 bases between them. The germline V gene encodes CDR1 SNHLY and CDR2 FYNNEI. The CDR3 loop spans 23 amino acids. CDR3 loop: CASSEALYLGESGNPLKNTEAFF. CDR3 DNA: TGTGCCAGCAGTGAAGCCTTGTATTTAGGGGAGAGCGGGAATCCCCTGAAGAACACTGAAGCTTTCTTT.

CDR3 sequence reads: CASSDATRNGNEQYF. CDR3 DNA sequence: TGTGCCAGCAGTGATGCCACCAGGAACGGGAACGAGCAGTACTTC. The V gene is TRBV6-4, the J gene TRBJ2-7; D perhaps matches TRBD2 (5 bases). The CDR3 is 15 amino acids. Trimming cost V 3 bases and J 5 bases, with 17 bases left between them. The germline gives CDR1 MRHNA, CDR2 SNTAGT.

In its sample, this clone was seen a few times. This chain joins TRBV5-4 and TRBJ2-2, with TRBD2 matching 8 bases. The length of the CDR3 is 15 residues. CDR1 is SGHNT and CDR2 is YYREEE in the germline V gene (reference sequence). Trimming took 0 bases from V and 6 from J; bases not matched to a gene: 4. CDR3 coding DNA: TGTGCCAGCAGCTTGGCGGCGGGAGGATCCGGGGAGCTGTTTTTT. Its translation is CASSLAAGGSGELFF.

The V call is TRBV29-1, the J call TRBJ2-1, with TRBD1 as a possible D gene (6 bases). This CDR3 region has 12 residues. The V end was cut by 4 bases, the J end by 10 bases, with 14 bases between. In germline, CDR1 is SQVTM, CDR2 ANQGSEA. CDR3 sequence reads: CSVGGHPSEQFF. Written as DNA, the CDR3 is TGCAGCGTTGGGGGACACCCCTCGGAGCAGTTCTTC.

This chain joins TRBV24-1 and TRBJ2-1; possibly TRBD2 for D (6 bases). Germline CDR1 reads KGHDR; CDR2 reads SFDVKD. The CDR3 is 15 amino acids. The germline V and J ends were trimmed by 10 bases and 1 base, with 16 bases remaining between them. CDR3 nucleotides: TGTGCCACGGCTACCGGCGGGATGTCCTACAATGAGCAGTTCTTC. Its translation is CATATGGMSYNEQFF.

The chain joins TRBV13 to TRBJ1-6; 7 bases are shared with TRBD1. Per the germline V gene, CDR1 is PRHDT and CDR2 is FYEKMQ (reference sequence). The ends lost 6 bases at V and 9 bases at J; junction bases unmatched: 8. The CDR3 totals 14 residues. This CDR3 reads CASRRTGAGSPLHF. CDR3 bases: TGTGCCAGCAGGCGAACAGGGGCAGGTTCACCCCTCCACTTT.

The CDR3 region has the DNA TGTGCCTGGAGGCAGGGGTTGGGATATAATTCACCCCTCCACTTT. Translated, it gives CAWRQGLGYNSPLHF. The chain couples TRBV30 to TRBJ1-6, with D tentatively TRBD1 (6 bases). Between the trimmed V and J ends, which lost 3 bases and 4 bases, there was a span of 13 bases. The CDR3 length is 15 residues. Germline V lookup: CDR1 GTSNPN, CDR2 SVGIG (reference sequence).